This TCR beta chain emerged from a study of cytomegalovirus exposure and HLA in healthy donors. Study-level points and caveats: Later analysis reportedly placed an Asian-associated ancestry cluster below the approximately 730-donor mean in N-insertions. Specificity for CMV antigens was confirmed in vitro for a few of the CMV-associated chains.

The CDR3 sequence is 17 residues long. The V and J ends lost 4 bases and 5 bases, in that order; junction bases with no gene match: 12. Germline-derived CDR1 and CDR2 are SGHRS and YFSETQ. On this clone itself: What it binds is unknown.

The study ran its PCR with 60 Vbeta and 13 Jbeta primers. Sequenced by immunoSEQ multiplex PCR; TCRdb stores in-frame clones only, minus some. The sample yields around 200,000 clones, 60% to 85% seen once. This TCR came from a man aged 40-55 years in good health and CMV-seronegative. J is TRBJ2-1 and V is TRBV5-1; the match to TRBD1 covers 10 bases. The sample comprised PBMCs. This CDR3 reads CASSPWRGQGLDNEQFF. For the CDR3, the DNA is TGCGCCAGCAGCCCATGGAGGGGACAGGGGTTGGACAATGAGCAGTTCTTC.